A single sample gave rise to the 16 T cell receptor beta chains below, sequenced in a study of CD4 T cells in relation to SARS-CoV-2 and coronaviruses. The repertoire was sequenced with immunoSEQ multiplex PCR; TCRdb's copy has only in-frame clones and lacks some. The sample comprises roughly 23,000 clones, around four fifths of which are singletons, and 16% rests with the top ten. CD4+ T cells from unexposed donors were obtained before the COVID-19 pandemic (2011-2018). The cells were cultured for under twelve days before CD4+ T cells were isolated. For these receptors, no antigen is known. The sample consisted of CD4+ T cells from PBMCs, cultured in vitro. The source is a human donor in good health.

This chain connects TRBV5-4 to TRBJ2-3; 8 bases line up with TRBD1. This CDR3 has 16 residues. Germline values: CDR1 SGHNT, CDR2 YYREEE (reference sequence). The ends lost 0 bases at V and 0 bases at J; junction bases unmatched: 3. The CDR3 bases are TGTGCCAGCAGCTTGGCTCGGACAGGGAGCACAGATACGCAGTATTTT. Encoded protein: CASSLARTGSTDTQYF.

The chain carries TRBV7-9 and TRBJ2-7, with D possibly being TRBD2 (7 bases). The germline gives CDR1 SEHNR, CDR2 FQNEAQ (reference sequence). The V gene lost 1 base and the J gene lost 2 bases, with 9 bases spanning the gap. The CDR3 loop spans 14 amino acids. CDR3 DNA sequence: TGTGCCAGCAGCTTAGTAGGGGGGGCCTACGAGCAGTACTTC. It translates to CASSLVGGAYEQYF.

The V call is TRBV5-6, the J call TRBJ2-3; D possibly corresponds to TRBD2 (5 bases). The CDR3 runs 15 residues. V was shortened by 9 bases and J by 6 bases, with 23 bases between the two germline ends. Germline loops: CDR1 SGHDT, CDR2 YYEEEE. CDR3 nucleotide sequence: TGTGCCACCACATATAGGTGGGGAGTCGTGGATACGCAGTATTTT. It specifies CATTYRWGVVDTQYF.

The V and J genes are TRBV24-1 and TRBJ1-1; no clear D gene. CDR3 length equals 12 residues. V was trimmed by 6 bases and J by 11 bases, leaving 15 bases between them. In germline, CDR1 is KGHDR, CDR2 SFDVKD. CDR3 region: CATSSTIGEAFF. As DNA, the CDR3 is TGTGCCACCAGTTCTACCATCGGGGAGGCTTTCTTT.

The V call is TRBV9, the J call TRBJ2-5; the match to TRBD2 covers 10 bases. Germline CDR1 SGDLS, CDR2 YYNGEE. The CDR3 covers 16 residues. The V gene end was trimmed by 0 bases and the J gene end by 4 bases; junction bases not matched to a gene: 6. The CDR3 is CASSVGPSGSGETQYF. The DNA of the CDR3 is TGTGCCAGCAGCGTAGGCCCTAGCGGGAGTGGAGAGACCCAGTACTTC.

This clone came up once. The rearrangement uses TRBV24-1 and TRBJ2-1; unclear D gene. The CDR3 sequence is 13 residues long. Germline V CDR1 and CDR2: KGHDR, SFDVKD. With 5 bases removed from V and 0 bases from J, the gap between germline ends came to 4 bases. This CDR3 is CATSGSSYNEQFF. CDR3 in DNA: TGTGCCACCAGTGGGAGCTCCTACAATGAGCAGTTCTTC.

This rearrangement joins TRBV9 to TRBJ1-3; no clear D gene. V dropped 4 bases and J dropped 1 base, with 12 bases sitting between them. The CDR3 totals 15 residues. The germline V gene encodes CDR1 SGDLS and CDR2 YYNGEE. The CDR3 region has the DNA TGTGCCAGCAGCTCGTCCTGGCTGTCTGGAAACACCATATATTTT. Its protein product is CASSSSWLSGNTIYF.

This chain connects TRBV7-2 to TRBJ1-3; maybe TRBD1 (6 bases). The CDR3 contains 14 residues. Per germline, CDR1 SGHTA and CDR2 FQGNSA. V lost 3 bases, J lost 4 bases, and 10 bases lay in between. The chain's CDR3 is CASSFGGSGNTIYF. The CDR3 nucleotides read TGTGCCAGCAGCTTCGGGGGCTCGGGAAACACCATATATTTT.

The rearrangement links TRBV4-1 to TRBJ1-4, with 9 bases matching TRBD1. The trim removed 3 bases at V and 2 bases at J, leaving 10 bases unmatched. CDR1 and CDR2 (germline): MGHRA, YSYEKL. The CDR3 spans 18 residues. CDR3 nucleotide sequence: TGCGCCAGCAGCCAGACCGGACAGGGGATCTTGACTAATGAAAAACTGTTTTTT. Its translation: CASSQTGQGILTNEKLFF.

The chain joins TRBV11-2 to TRBJ2-5; D remains unclear. The V end was cut by 5 bases, the J end by 7 bases, with 11 bases between. Germline lookup yields CDR1 SGHAT and CDR2 FQNNGV. CDR3 length: 12 amino acids. The CDR3 DNA follows: TGTGCCAGCAGCGCTAACAAAAGGACCCAGTACTTC. Translated: CASSANKRTQYF.

CDR3: CASSYTGTSGGETQYF. The CDR3 bases are TGTGCCAGCAGTTACACAGGGACTAGCGGGGGGGAGACCCAGTACTTC. This sequence joins TRBV6-5 and TRBJ2-5; 15 bases agree with TRBD2. CDR1 and CDR2 from the germline V gene are MNHEY and SVGAGI. The trim removed 2 bases at V and 5 bases at J, leaving 3 bases unmatched. The CDR3 totals 16 residues.

The genes are TRBV5-6 and TRBJ1-5; D is unresolved. There are 13 residues in the CDR3. Germline V gene data show CDR1 as SGHDT and CDR2 as YYEEEE. V dropped 4 bases and J dropped 5 bases, with 10 bases sitting between them. CDR3 sequence reads: CASSVLGDQPQHF. CDR3 bases: TGTGCCAGCAGCGTGCTGGGTGATCAGCCCCAGCATTTT.

A few counts support this clone. J is TRBJ2-7 and V is TRBV18; a weak D match, TRBD1 (5 bases). The CDR3 contains 13 residues. Looked up from germline, CDR1 is KGHSH and CDR2 is LQKENI. The V and J ends lost 2 bases and 9 bases respectively, with 14 bases between them. The CDR3 nucleotides read TGTGCCAGCTCACCAGGGGCAGATATCCCGCAGTACTTC. Translation gives CASSPGADIPQYF.

The genes are TRBV7-8 and TRBJ1-1; D gene ambiguous. This CDR3 spans 15 amino acids. Germline CDR1 is SGHVS and CDR2 is FQNEAQ. V gave up 6 bases and J gave up 0 bases, with 14 bases separating them. This CDR3 reads CASRQGRGLNTEAFF. DNA of the CDR3: TGTGCCAGCAGACAAGGGCGAGGGTTGAACACTGAAGCTTTCTTT.

The chain links TRBV6-5 to TRBJ1-2; the match to TRBD1 covers 8 bases. This CDR3 is built from 15 residues. Germline trimming cut 0 bases from V and 8 bases from J; bases unmatched to any gene: 8. Germline assignment: CDR1 MNHEY and CDR2 SVGAGI. DNA for the CDR3: TGTGCCAGCAGTTACTCGAGGACAGGGTGGAACGGCTACACCTTC. Amino acids: CASSYSRTGWNGYTF.

The chain carries TRBV27 and TRBJ2-1; D is undetermined. Germline V gene data show CDR1 as MNHEY and CDR2 as SMNVEV (reference sequence). This CDR3 contains 15 residues. With 5 bases removed from V and 5 bases from J, the gap between germline ends came to 16 bases. For the CDR3, the DNA is TGTGCCAGCAGTATAAAGGGAACGTTTCACAATGAGCAGTTCTTC. This codes for CASSIKGTFHNEQFF.